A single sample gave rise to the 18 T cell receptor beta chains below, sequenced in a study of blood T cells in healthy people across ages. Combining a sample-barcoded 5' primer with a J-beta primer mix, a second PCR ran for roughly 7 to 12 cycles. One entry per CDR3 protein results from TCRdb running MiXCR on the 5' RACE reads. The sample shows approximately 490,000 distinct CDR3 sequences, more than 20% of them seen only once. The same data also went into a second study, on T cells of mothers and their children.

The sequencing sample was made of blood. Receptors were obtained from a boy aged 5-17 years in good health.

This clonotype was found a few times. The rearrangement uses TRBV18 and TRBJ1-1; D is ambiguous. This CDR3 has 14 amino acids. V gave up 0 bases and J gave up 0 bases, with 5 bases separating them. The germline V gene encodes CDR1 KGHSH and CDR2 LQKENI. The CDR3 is CASSPPGMNTEAFF. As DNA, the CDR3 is TGTGCCAGCTCACCACCCGGTATGAACACTGAAGCTTTCTTT.

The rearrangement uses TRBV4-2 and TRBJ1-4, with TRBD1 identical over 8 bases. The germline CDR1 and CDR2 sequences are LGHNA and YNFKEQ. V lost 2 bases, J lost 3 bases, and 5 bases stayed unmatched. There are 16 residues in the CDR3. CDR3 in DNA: TGTGCCAGCAGCCAACCTGACAGGGGCGCTAATGAAAAACTGTTTTTT. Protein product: CASSQPDRGANEKLFF.

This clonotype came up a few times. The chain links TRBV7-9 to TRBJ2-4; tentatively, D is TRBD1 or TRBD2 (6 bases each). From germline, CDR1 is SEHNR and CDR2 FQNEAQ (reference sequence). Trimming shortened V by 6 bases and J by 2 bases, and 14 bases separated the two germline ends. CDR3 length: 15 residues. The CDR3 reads CASSPRGLTKNIQYF. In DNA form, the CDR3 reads TGTGCCAGCAGTCCCCGGGGGCTGACCAAAAACATTCAGTACTTC. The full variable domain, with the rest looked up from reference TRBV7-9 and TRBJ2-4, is DTGVSQNPRHKITKRGQNVTFRCDPISEHNRLYWYRQTLGQGPEFLTYFQNEAQLEKSRLLSDRFSAERPKGSFSTLEIQRTEQGDSAMYLCASSPRGLTKNIQYFGAGTRLSVL.

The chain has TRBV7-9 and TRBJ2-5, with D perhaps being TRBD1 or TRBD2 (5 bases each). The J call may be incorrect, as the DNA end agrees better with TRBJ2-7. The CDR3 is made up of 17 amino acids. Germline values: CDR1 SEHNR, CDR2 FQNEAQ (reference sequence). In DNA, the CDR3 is TGTGCCAGCAGCGAGGGCGGTTGGGGCAGTCGATCCTACGAGCAGTACTTC. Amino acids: CASSEGGWGSRSYEQYF.

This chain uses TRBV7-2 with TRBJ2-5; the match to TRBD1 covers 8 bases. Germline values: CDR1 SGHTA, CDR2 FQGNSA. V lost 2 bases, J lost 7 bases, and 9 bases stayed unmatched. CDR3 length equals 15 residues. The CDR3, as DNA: TGTGCCAGCAGCTTAAGACAGGGGTGGGTCGGGACCCAGTACTTC. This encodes CASSLRQGWVGTQYF.

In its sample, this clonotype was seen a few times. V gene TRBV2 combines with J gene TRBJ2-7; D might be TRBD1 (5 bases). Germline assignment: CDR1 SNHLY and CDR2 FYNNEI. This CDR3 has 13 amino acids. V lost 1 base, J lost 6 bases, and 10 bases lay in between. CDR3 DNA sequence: TGTGCCAGCAGTGAAGGTAGGGGCATCGAGCAGTACTTC. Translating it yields CASSEGRGIEQYF.

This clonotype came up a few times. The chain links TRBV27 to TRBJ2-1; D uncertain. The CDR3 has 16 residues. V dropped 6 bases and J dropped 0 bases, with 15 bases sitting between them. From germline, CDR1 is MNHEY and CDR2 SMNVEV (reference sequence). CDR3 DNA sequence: TGTGCCAGCAGCCTAGGGTGGAGCCTCTCCTACAATGAGCAGTTCTTC. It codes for CASSLGWSLSYNEQFF.

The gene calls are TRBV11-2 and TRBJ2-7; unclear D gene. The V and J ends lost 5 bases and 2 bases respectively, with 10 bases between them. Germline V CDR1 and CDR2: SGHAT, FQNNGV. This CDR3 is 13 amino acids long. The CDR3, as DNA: TGTGCCAGCAGCGCTCCGATCACCTACGAGCAGTACTTC. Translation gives CASSAPITYEQYF.

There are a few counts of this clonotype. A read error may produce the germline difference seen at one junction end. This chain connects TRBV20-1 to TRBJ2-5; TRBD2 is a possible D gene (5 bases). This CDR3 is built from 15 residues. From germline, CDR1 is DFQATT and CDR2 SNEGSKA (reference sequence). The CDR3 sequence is CSARVEGSGQETQHF. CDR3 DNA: TGCAGTGCTAGAGTTGAGGGAAGCGGCCAAGAGACCCAGCACTTC.

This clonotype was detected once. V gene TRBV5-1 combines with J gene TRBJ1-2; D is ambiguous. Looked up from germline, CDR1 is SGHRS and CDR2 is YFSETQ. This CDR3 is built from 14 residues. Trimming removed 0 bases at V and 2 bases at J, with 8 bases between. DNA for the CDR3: TGCGCCAGCAGCTTGGAGGGTGAAAACTATGGCTACACCTTC. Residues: CASSLEGENYGYTF.

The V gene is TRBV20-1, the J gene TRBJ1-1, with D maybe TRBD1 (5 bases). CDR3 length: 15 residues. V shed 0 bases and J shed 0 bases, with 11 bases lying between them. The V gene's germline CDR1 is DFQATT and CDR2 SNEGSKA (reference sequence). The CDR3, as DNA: TGCAGTGCTAGAGATATATCGGACATGAACACTGAAGCTTTCTTT. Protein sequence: CSARDISDMNTEAFF.

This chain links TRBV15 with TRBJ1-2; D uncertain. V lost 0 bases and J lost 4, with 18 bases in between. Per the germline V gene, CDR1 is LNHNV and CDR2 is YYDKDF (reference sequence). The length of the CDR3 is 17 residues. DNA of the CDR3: TGTGCCACCAGCAGAGAACGGGCAGACTTGCTCTCCTATGGCTACACCTTC. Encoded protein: CATSRERADLLSYGYTF.

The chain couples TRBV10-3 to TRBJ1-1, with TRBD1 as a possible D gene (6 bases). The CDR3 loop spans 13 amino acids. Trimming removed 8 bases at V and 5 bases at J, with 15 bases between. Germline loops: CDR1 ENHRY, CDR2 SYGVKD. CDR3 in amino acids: CAIGREGGTEAFF. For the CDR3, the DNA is TGTGCCATCGGTAGGGAAGGGGGGACTGAAGCTTTCTTT.

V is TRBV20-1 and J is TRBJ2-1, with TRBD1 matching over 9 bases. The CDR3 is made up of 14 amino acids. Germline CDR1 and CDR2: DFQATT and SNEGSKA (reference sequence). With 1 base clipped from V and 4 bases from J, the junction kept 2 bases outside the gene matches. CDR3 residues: CSARVDRGYNEQFF. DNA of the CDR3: TGCAGTGCTAGAGTGGACAGGGGTTACAATGAGCAGTTCTTC.

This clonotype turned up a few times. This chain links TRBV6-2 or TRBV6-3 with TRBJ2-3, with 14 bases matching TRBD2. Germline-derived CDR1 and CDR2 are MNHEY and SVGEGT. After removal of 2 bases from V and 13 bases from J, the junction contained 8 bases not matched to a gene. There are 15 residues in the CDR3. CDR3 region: CASSYPGLAGAPEYF. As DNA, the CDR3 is TGTGCCAGCAGTTACCCGGGACTAGCGGGGGCCCCCGAGTATTTT.

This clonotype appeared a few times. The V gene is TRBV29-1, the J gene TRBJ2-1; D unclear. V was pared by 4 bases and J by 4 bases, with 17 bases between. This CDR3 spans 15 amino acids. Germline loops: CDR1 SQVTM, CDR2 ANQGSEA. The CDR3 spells CSVVGLTSPYNEQFF. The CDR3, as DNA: TGCAGCGTTGTAGGTCTAACATCTCCTTACAATGAGCAGTTCTTC.

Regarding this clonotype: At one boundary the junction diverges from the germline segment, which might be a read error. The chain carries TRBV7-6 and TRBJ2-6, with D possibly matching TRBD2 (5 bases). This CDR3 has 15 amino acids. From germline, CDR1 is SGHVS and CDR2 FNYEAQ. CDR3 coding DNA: TGTGCCAACAGCTTAGCGCTAACTGGGGCCAACGTCCTGACTTTC. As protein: CANSLALTGANVLTF.

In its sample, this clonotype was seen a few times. CDR3 loop: CASSYRAYEQYF. The DNA for the CDR3 is TGTGCCAGCAGTTACCGGGCCTACGAGCAGTACTTC. The J gene is TRBJ2-7, the V gene TRBV6-6, with D unclear. V gave up 2 bases and J gave up 2 bases, with 4 bases separating them. CDR1 and CDR2 from the germline V gene are MNHNY and SVGAGI (reference sequence). The CDR3 contains 12 residues.